The TCR beta chain described here comes from a study of regulatory T cells in long-lasting Graves disease listed by TCRdb under 2021. With regard to the full study: Patients with newly diagnosed Graves' disease had been on antithyroid drugs for under 3 months. TCR sequencing covered roughly 13 persistent and around 20 newly diagnosed Graves' disease patients, some 35 samples in total. The study was conducted in China and was registered as a clinical trial. Peripheral blood TCR sequencing and RNA sequencing compared persistent Graves' disease patients with newly diagnosed Graves' disease patients.

General study outcomes and caveats: Only peripheral blood was studied, because thyroid tissue, the primary lesion, was inaccessible. Sequencing and analysis were limited to the TCR beta chain. More public clonotypes were shared among persistent patients (approximately 3,000) than among newly diagnosed patients (roughly 960). Lower TCR Shannon entropy and fewer highly expanded clones were observed in persistent Graves' disease patients than in newly diagnosed patients, which suggested clonal expansion. As a limitation, the authors acknowledged that the small sample size may reduce accuracy. Preferential use of TRBV28, TRBJ1-2 and TRBJ2-5 was observed in persistent disease, whereas TRBV20-1 and TRBJ2-1 were favored in newly diagnosed disease.

This clonotype has more than one count but fewer than ten. What this receptor recognizes is not known. Per-base qualities were not stored, and no clone one base away is much larger. What this sample's time point label stands for: newly diagnosed GD, antithyroid drugs for less than 3 months. For both TCR sequencing and RNA sequencing, RNA was extracted from PBMCs using TRIzol. The diagnosis of Graves' disease followed American Thyroid Association guidelines. Patients for the study were recruited at an endocrinology department in Xi'an, China. Each patient gave about 8.1 milliliters of peripheral blood, collected in an EDTA anticoagulant tube. Ficoll Paque Plus density gradient separation was used to isolate PBMCs, and no further T cell sorting was performed. An Agilent 2100 Bioanalyzer and agarose gel were used to check RNA quality, while a NanoDrop 2000 measured RNA concentration. V lost 3 bases and J lost 0 bases, and the count of bases not matched to a germline gene is 3. The CDR3 holds 16 amino acids from the cysteine to the phenylalanine. Only the CDR3 part of the read is kept: 48 bases, read in frame from the first base. According to the germline V gene (reference sequence), CDR1 reads DFQATT and CDR2 reads SNEGSKA.

Receptor amplification or capture employed multiplex PCR. Sequencing used an Illumina HiSeq 4000. CDR3 regions were amplified by Arm-PCR with iRepertoire HTBI primers to construct TCR beta libraries. Gel purification was performed on PCR products prior to sequencing. Per the original workflow: Gene usage analysis of CDR3 amino acid clonotypes relied on the approximately 68 TRBV and 12 to 15 TRBJ segments identified across samples. COPE and FqMerger were used to merge filtered high-quality paired reads into contigs. Contigs were aligned with BLAST to IMGT TRBV, TRBD and TRBJ reference genes, and CDR3 was defined per IMGT. Any clonotype with a frequency above 0.1% was classified as a highly expanded clone. Shannon entropy was used to measure repertoire diversity, and the Gini coefficient was used to measure V-J evenness. A clonotype was considered public if more than one individual shared it. The public reads were run again by TCRdb, first through fastp at Q25 and then through MiXCR, and only productive beta chains were kept. Each CDR3 protein gets just one entry, which takes the most common genes and DNA from the rows behind it. The V and J calls were not made by the authors but by TCRdb's processing. The sample table contains about 430,000 distinct CDR3 sequences; only one count was recorded for about 15% of them. The top ten clonotypes cover over 7% of the sample.

The sample was also linked to a second study, of T cells in Graves' hyperthyroidism and ophthalmopathy. As the second publication notes: Graves' hyperthyroidism was defined as stable when no progression to ophthalmopathy occurred over 18 months of follow-up. The hyperthyroidism patients were between 18 and 65 years old and newly diagnosed, with a disease duration of less than 2 months. Patients with uncontrolled infections, other autoimmune diseases, pregnancy or lactation were excluded. Diagnoses relied on clinical symptoms, serum thyroxine and TRAb, thyroid ultrasound and orbital computed tomography. The TCR CDR3 was subjected to a first round of RT-PCR using the HTBI primer set and the Qiagen OneStep RT-PCR kit. Most expanded thyroid clonotypes (frequency above 0.001) were also found in blood, which suggests that blood repertoires may mirror thyroid immune responses. In cross-validation, a model built on a 13 V-J signature told ophthalmopathy apart from stable hyperthyroidism with 85% to 90% sensitivity and roughly 83% specificity, and in testing the same model reached 80%/75%. In validation, progression to ophthalmopathy was predicted by the model with around 70% sensitivity and under 85% specificity, a median of roughly 6.4 months before onset. To identify distinguishing TCR V-J signatures, a discovery cohort of some 100 patients was used, comprising some 45 with Graves' ophthalmopathy and around 57 with stable Graves' hyperthyroidism. Prospective prediction of ophthalmopathy was tested in an independent validation cohort of under 20 hyperthyroidism patients and 15 to 17 patients who later progressed to ophthalmopathy. The 90 to 100 discovery patients were randomly divided into training and test sets at a 7:3 ratio. Thyroid tissue and blood T-cell repertoires from six Graves' hyperthyroidism patients were also compared in the study. After sampling, hyperthyroidism patients received methimazole starting at 30 mg daily, and ophthalmopathy patients received high-dose intravenous methylprednisolone. Libraries were constructed in a second round of multiplex PCR, after which size selection and purification were carried out. The libraries were sequenced on an Illumina HiSeq2000 using paired-end 100 bp reads. SOAPnuke was used to process the raw data, removing reads that contained adapters or uncalled bases, had a mean Phred below 15, or lacked an exact match to the constant primer or identifier. High-quality paired reads were merged using COPE v1.2.5, and each unique nucleotide sequence was defined as a clonotype. MiTCR v1.1 was used to align clonotypes to the IMGT TRBV, TRBD and TRBJ reference segments. The analysis was restricted to V-J combinations with a frequency above 0.0001, which together covered roughly 99% of the repertoires. A TCS score was defined as the ratio of F50 (clonal expansion) to E x V (chaos), with BLOSUM62-based TCRdist applied between CDR3 peptides within each V-J. Welch's t-statistics and random forest reduced 500 to 550 V-J features to some 14, which were used in a naive Bayes classifier (R e1071). Sample size was not statistically predetermined, and blinding of investigators to group allocation was not performed. The paper reports TCR Vbeta CDR3 sequencing of approximately 130 peripheral blood samples: around 45 ophthalmopathy, under 80 hyperthyroidism and around 17 progressor patients.

This sequence uses TRBV20-1 and TRBJ2-1; 12 of the junction bases match TRBD2. The origin of this receptor is a woman aged 40 to 55 with Graves disease. Donor details come from another sample of the same person, matched by shared clones. The sample consisted of peripheral blood mononuclear cells (PBMCs), taken at new diagnosis, from a patient treated with antithyroid drugs. The CDR3 region reads CSARRLAGDSYNEQFF. The DNA reads as follows: TGCAGTGCTAGGCGACTAGCGGGAGACTCCTACAATGAGCAGTTCTTC.